The 15 T cell receptor beta chains listed next were all sequenced from one sample in a study of cytomegalovirus exposure and HLA in healthy donors. Amplification used 60 Vbeta primers and 13 Jbeta primers. The data were produced by immunoSEQ multiplex PCR, yet TCRdb's version contains in-frame clones alone and is incomplete. Of some 180,000 clones in the sample, 10% to 15% are singletons; the top ten hold 7.8%. The material sequenced was PBMCs. The origin of the receptors is a man aged 50 or older in good health and CMV-seropositive.

In its sample, this clone was seen a few times. The chain uses TRBV5-8 and TRBJ2-5; 7 nucleotides agree with TRBD2. The V gene's germline CDR1 is SGHTS and CDR2 YDEGEE. Trimming at V came to 4 bases and at J to 4 bases, leaving 7 bases not matched to a gene. CDR3 length: 14 amino acids. CDR3 region: CASSRKGGLETQYF. Written as DNA, the CDR3 is TGTGCCAGCAGCCGGAAGGGAGGGTTAGAGACCCAGTACTTC.

The rearrangement joins TRBV7-2 to TRBJ1-4; a weak D match, TRBD1 (5 bases). Between the trimmed V and J ends, which lost 5 bases and 5 bases, there was a span of 12 bases. The CDR3 loop spans 14 amino acids. Germline V lookup: CDR1 SGHTA, CDR2 FQGNSA. CDR3 bases: TGTGCCAGCAGCCGTCGACAGAAGAATGAAAAACTGTTTTTT. It is translated as CASSRRQKNEKLFF.

This rearrangement joins TRBV11-3 to TRBJ2-3; TRBD2 matches at 10 bases. The length of the CDR3 is 17 residues. The V gene end was trimmed by 6 bases and the J gene end by 0 bases; junction bases not matched to a gene: 9. Germline V gene sequence: CDR1 SGHNT, CDR2 YENEEA. In DNA form, the CDR3 reads TGTGCCAGCAGTTCCCTACCTAGCGGGGGAAGCACAGATACGCAGTATTTT. Protein product: CASSSLPSGGSTDTQYF.

The chain is built from TRBV28 and TRBJ1-2; perhaps TRBD1 as D (6 bases). Looked up from germline, CDR1 is MDHEN and CDR2 is SYDVKM. The CDR3 consists of 16 residues. The germline V and J ends were trimmed by 1 base and 2 bases, with 14 bases remaining between them. CDR3 coding DNA: TGTGCCAGCAGTTTATCCGGGACAACCAAAAACTATGGCTACACCTTC. It yields the protein CASSLSGTTKNYGYTF.

The chain has TRBV11-3 and TRBJ1-6; TRBD1 is a possible D gene (5 bases). The V end was cut by 3 bases, the J end by 7 bases, with 13 bases between. CDR3 length equals 15 residues. Germline CDR1 and CDR2: SGHNT and YENEEA. CDR3 residues: CASSLGGAFNSPLHF. In DNA form, the CDR3 reads TGTGCCAGCAGCTTGGGGGGTGCGTTCAATTCACCCCTCCACTTT.

This clone was found a few times. The chain couples TRBV7-2 to TRBJ1-6, with TRBD1 matching 8 bases. Germline V gene sequence: CDR1 SGHTA, CDR2 FQGNSA. This CDR3 region has 15 residues. With V trimmed by 5 bases and J by 7 bases, 7 bases remained unmatched. DNA for the CDR3: TGTGCCAGCAGCCTCGGACAGGGCCTGAATTCACCCCTCCACTTT. Translating gives CASSLGQGLNSPLHF.

Of note for this clone: An end of the junction differs from the germline gene, which may be a read error. This chain joins TRBV7-9 and TRBJ2-1; 11 bases line up with TRBD2. The CDR3 extends over 17 amino acids. CDR1 SEHNR and CDR2 FQNEAQ come from the germline V gene (reference sequence). Here the CDR3 DNA reads TGTGCCAGCAGCCTAGGAGCACTAGCGGGGGTTTACAGTGAGCAGTTCTTC. Protein product: CASSLGALAGVYSEQFF.

This clone has a handful of counts. CDR3 sequence (DNA): TGTGCCAGCAGCTCGGGAACCTGGAATGAGCAGTTCTTC. This encodes CASSSGTWNEQFF. The rearrangement uses TRBV2 and TRBJ2-1, with a tentative D call TRBD2 (5 bases). Germline V gene data show CDR1 as SNHLY and CDR2 as FYNNEI. This CDR3 contains 13 residues. Deletions cut 6 bases from V and 7 bases from J, with 13 bases between.

The genes are TRBV2 and TRBJ2-5; D may be TRBD1 (6 bases). The CDR3 spans 15 residues. The germline V gene encodes CDR1 SNHLY and CDR2 FYNNEI. Trimming took 1 base from V and 2 from J, leaving 11 bases between them. CDR3 in DNA: TGTGCCAGCAGTGAAGGTGGGACAAATCAAGAGACCCAGTACTTC. Residues: CASSEGGTNQETQYF. Full variable domain (missing parts from reference TRBV2 and TRBJ2-5): EPEVTQTPSHQVTQMGQEVILRCVPISNHLYFYWYRQILGQKVEFLVSFYNNEISEKSEIFDDQFSVERPDGSNFTLKIRSTKLEDSAMYFCASSEGGTNQETQYFGPGTRLLVL.

This clone has just a few counts. This sequence joins TRBV4-1 and TRBJ1-1, with unresolved D. The CDR3 is 16 residues long. Looked up from germline, CDR1 is MGHRA and CDR2 is YSYEKL. V gave up 4 bases and J gave up 1 base, with 16 bases separating them. Here the CDR3 reads CASSPLARARNTEAFF. The DNA of the CDR3 is TGCGCCAGCAGCCCACTGGCGAGGGCGAGGAACACTGAAGCTTTCTTT.

This clone came up a few times. The CDR3 spells CASSLNRGNSPLHF. The CDR3 bases are TGTGCCAGCAGCTTAAACAGGGGGAATTCACCCCTCCACTTT. V and J are TRBV7-3 and TRBJ1-6, with 8 bases matching TRBD1. This CDR3 region has 14 residues. The germline CDR1 and CDR2 sequences are SGHTA and FQGTGA. Trimming removed 1 base from V and 7 bases from J; junction bases left unmatched: 0.

The chain combines TRBV2 with TRBJ2-5, with 8 bases identical to TRBD2. Unmatched junction bases numbered 5, after V lost 3 bases and J lost 2 bases. CDR1 is SNHLY and CDR2 is FYNNEI in the germline V gene. The CDR3 runs to 15 residues. Written as DNA, the CDR3 is TGTGCCAGCAGTGACTACGGGGGGGGTCAAGAGACCCAGTACTTC. This gives the protein CASSDYGGGQETQYF.

J is TRBJ1-1 and V is TRBV28; unclear D gene. This CDR3 has 14 amino acids. The V end lost 1 base, the J end lost 4 bases, and 10 bases lay between the germline ends. CDR1 and CDR2 from the germline V gene are MDHEN and SYDVKM. The CDR3 sequence: CASSLYQVITEAFF. The CDR3 nucleotides are TGTGCCAGCAGTTTATACCAGGTCATCACTGAAGCTTTCTTT.

The chain joins TRBV5-1 to TRBJ1-3; D uncertain. Germline V gene lookup returns CDR1 SGHRS and CDR2 YFSETQ. The CDR3 contains 13 residues. V lost 0 bases and J lost 6, with 7 bases in between. The CDR3 DNA is TGCGCCAGCAGCTTGGGCCCGGTAAACACCATATATTTT. This sequence encodes CASSLGPVNTIYF.

This clone was picked up a small number of times. This chain uses TRBV9 with TRBJ2-1; 8 nucleotides match TRBD1. The CDR3 is 15 residues long. Germline V gene sequence: CDR1 SGDLS, CDR2 YYNGEE. Germline trimming cut 1 base from V and 7 bases from J; bases unmatched to any gene: 7. CDR3 protein: CASSVSAGGYNEQFF. The DNA of the CDR3 is TGTGCCAGCAGCGTATCGGCAGGGGGCTATAATGAGCAGTTCTTC.